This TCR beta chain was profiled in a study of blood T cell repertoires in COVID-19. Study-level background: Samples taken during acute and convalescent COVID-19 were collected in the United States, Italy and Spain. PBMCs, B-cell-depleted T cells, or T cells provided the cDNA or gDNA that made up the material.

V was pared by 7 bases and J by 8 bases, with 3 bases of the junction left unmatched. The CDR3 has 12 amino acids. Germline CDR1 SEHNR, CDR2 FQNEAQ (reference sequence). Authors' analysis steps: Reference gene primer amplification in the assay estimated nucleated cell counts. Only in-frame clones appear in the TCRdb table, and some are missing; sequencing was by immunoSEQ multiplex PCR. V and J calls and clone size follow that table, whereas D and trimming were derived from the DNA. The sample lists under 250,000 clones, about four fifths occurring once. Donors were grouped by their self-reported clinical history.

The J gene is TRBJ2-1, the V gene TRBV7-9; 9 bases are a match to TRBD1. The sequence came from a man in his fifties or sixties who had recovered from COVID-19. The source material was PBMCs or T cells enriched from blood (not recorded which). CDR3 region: CASKGQGDEQFF. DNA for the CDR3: TGTGCCAGCAAGGGACAGGGAGATGAGCAGTTCTTC. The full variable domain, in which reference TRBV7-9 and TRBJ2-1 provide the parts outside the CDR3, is DTGVSQNPRHKITKRGQNVTFRCDPISEHNRLYWYRQTLGQGPEFLTYFQNEAQLEKSRLLSDRFSAERPKGSFSTLEIQRTEQGDSAMYLCASKGQGDEQFFGPGTRLTVL.